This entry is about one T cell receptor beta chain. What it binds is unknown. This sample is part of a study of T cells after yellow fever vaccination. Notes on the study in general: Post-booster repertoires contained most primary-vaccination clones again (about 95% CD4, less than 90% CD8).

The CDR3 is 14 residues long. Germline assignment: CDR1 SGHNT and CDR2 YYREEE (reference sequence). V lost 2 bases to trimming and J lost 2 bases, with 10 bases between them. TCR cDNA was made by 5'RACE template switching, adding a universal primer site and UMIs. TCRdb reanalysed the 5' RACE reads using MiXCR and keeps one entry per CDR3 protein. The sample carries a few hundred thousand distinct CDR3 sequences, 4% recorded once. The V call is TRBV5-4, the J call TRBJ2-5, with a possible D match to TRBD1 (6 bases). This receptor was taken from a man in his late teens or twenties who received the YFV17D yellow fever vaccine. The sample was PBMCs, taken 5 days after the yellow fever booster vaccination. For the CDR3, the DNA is TGTGCCAGCAGCTTATGGACAGAACAAGAGACCCAGTACTTC. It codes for CASSLWTEQETQYF.